This entry lists 24 T cell receptor beta chains sequenced from one sample in a study of blood T cell repertoires in COVID-19. The protocol was immunoSEQ multiplex PCR, while the TCRdb copy is restricted to in-frame clones and leaves out a portion. The data contain about 86,000 clones, roughly 83% of them singletons. The sample was peripheral blood. The receptors shown here come from a woman older than 75 with active or convalescent COVID-19.

The chain employs TRBV6-5 and TRBJ2-7; perhaps TRBD2 as D (5 bases). Trimming took off 0 bases at V and 4 bases at J, with 13 bases between the two ends. Germline assignment: CDR1 MNHEY and CDR2 SVGAGI. This CDR3 has 15 residues. CDR3 DNA: TGTGCCAGCAGTTACTCGGGGAGAGATAGGTACGAGCAGTACTTC. Protein sequence: CASSYSGRDRYEQYF.

The chain uses TRBV27 and TRBJ1-1; weak D call: TRBD1 (6 bases). V lost 6 bases and J lost 6, with 14 bases in between. The germline V gene encodes CDR1 MNHEY and CDR2 SMNVEV (reference sequence). The CDR3 covers 13 residues. The CDR3 loop is CASSRRTAAEAFF. CDR3 sequence (DNA): TGTGCCAGCAGCCGTCGGACAGCCGCTGAAGCTTTCTTT.

The genes are TRBV9 and TRBJ1-5; TRBD1 matches at 7 bases. The CDR3 extends over 15 amino acids. CDR1 and CDR2 from the germline V gene are SGDLS and YYNGEE. J gave up 3 bases and V 3 bases, and 6 bases lay outside the gene matches. CDR3 DNA: TGTGCCAGCAGCGCCCGCGGGACAGTCAATCAGCCCCAGCATTTT. Its protein is CASSARGTVNQPQHF. Variable domain in full (rest from reference TRBV9 and TRBJ1-5): DSGVTQTPKHLITATGQRVTLRCSPRSGDLSVYWYQQSLDQGLQFLIQYYNGEERAKGNILERFSAQQFPDLHSELNLSSLELGDSALYFCASSARGTVNQPQHFGDGTRLSIL.

The V gene is TRBV6-4, the J gene TRBJ1-3; 8 bases map to TRBD1. Germline V gives CDR1 MRHNA, CDR2 SNTAGT. Germline trimming cut 10 bases from V and 3 bases from J; bases unmatched to any gene: 17. This CDR3 is built from 17 residues. In nucleotides, the CDR3 is TGTGCCAACCGCTTGGGGACAGGTGGCCTTCTTGGAAACACCATATATTTT. Translating gives CANRLGTGGLLGNTIYF.

The chain joins TRBV6-4 to TRBJ1-1; TRBD1 aligns across 8 bases. Per germline, CDR1 MRHNA and CDR2 SNTAGT. The CDR3 has 13 residues. V gave up 5 bases and J gave up 5 bases; unmatched junction bases: 4. DNA of the CDR3: TGTGCCAGCAGTAAAGACAGGGGTACTGAAGCTTTCTTT. Its translation is CASSKDRGTEAFF.

V is TRBV11-3 and J is TRBJ2-3; perhaps TRBD1 as D (5 bases). The germline gives CDR1 SGHNT, CDR2 YENEEA. Between the trimmed V and J ends, which lost 1 base and 2 bases, there was a span of 19 bases. CDR3 size: 18 residues. The CDR3 loop reads CASSLALWGLGSTDTQYF. The CDR3, as DNA: TGTGCCAGCAGCTTAGCTCTATGGGGCTTGGGATCCACAGATACGCAGTATTTT.

Turning to this clone: One junction end disagrees with the germline gene, perhaps due to a read error. CDR3 nucleotide sequence: TGTACCAGCAGCCAAGATTACAGGGCTGGAAACACCATATATTTT. It specifies CTSSQDYRAGNTIYF. This chain connects TRBV4-2 to TRBJ1-3, with TRBD1 as a possible D gene (6 bases). Germline V gene data show CDR1 as LGHNA and CDR2 as YNFKEQ. The CDR3 extends over 15 amino acids.

The rearrangement joins TRBV5-1 to TRBJ2-7, with unresolved D. Germline lookup yields CDR1 SGHRS and CDR2 YFSETQ. The CDR3 sequence is 14 residues long. Trimming cost V 0 bases and J 5 bases, with 12 bases left between them. The CDR3 nucleotides read TGCGCCAGCAGCTTGGGGGCAGGTATGGACGAGCAGTACTTC. Its protein product is CASSLGAGMDEQYF.

The V call is TRBV11-2, the J call TRBJ2-1, with 8 bases identical to TRBD2. In germline, CDR1 is SGHAT, CDR2 FQNNGV. Trimming took 1 base from V and 3 from J; bases not matched to a gene: 8. This CDR3 has 17 residues. The CDR3 protein is CASSLAGGAGLYNEQFF. The CDR3 bases are TGTGCCAGCAGCTTAGCCGGGGGGGCGGGGCTCTACAATGAGCAGTTCTTC.

The chain couples TRBV20-1 to TRBJ2-5, with D tentatively TRBD2 (6 bases). With 3 bases removed from V and 5 bases from J, the gap between germline ends came to 19 bases. Germline V gives CDR1 DFQATT, CDR2 SNEGSKA (reference sequence). The CDR3 contains 15 residues. The CDR3 here is CSASNVAAHGETQYF. In DNA, the CDR3 is TGCAGTGCTAGTAATGTAGCGGCCCACGGGGAGACCCAGTACTTC.

The chain carries TRBV11-2 and TRBJ2-1; 7 nucleotides line up with TRBD1. The CDR3 length is 13 residues. Trimming at V came to 4 bases and at J to 8 bases, leaving 5 bases not matched to a gene. The germline gives CDR1 SGHAT, CDR2 FQNNGV. The DNA for the CDR3 is TGTGCCAGCAGCTCCGTCCAGGGGGATGAGCAGTTCTTC. It translates to CASSSVQGDEQFF.

The V call is TRBV7-9, the J call TRBJ2-1; 7 bases align to TRBD2. Germline V gene lookup returns CDR1 SEHNR and CDR2 FQNEAQ (reference sequence). The CDR3 is 13 amino acids. V trimming: 2 bases; J trimming: 10 bases; junction bases outside the gene matches: 5. This chain's CDR3 is CASSLLSSGEQFF. CDR3 nucleotide sequence: TGTGCCAGCAGCTTATTATCTAGCGGAGAGCAGTTCTTC.

This chain uses TRBV4-3 with TRBJ1-2, with 7 bases that match TRBD1. The CDR3 consists of 18 residues. With V trimmed by 0 bases and J by 4 bases, 14 bases remained unmatched. CDR1 and CDR2 (germline): LGHNA, YSLEER. The CDR3 is CASSQDLGGGARSYGYTF. CDR3 coding DNA: TGCGCCAGCAGCCAAGATTTAGGAGGGGGCGCCCGCTCCTATGGCTACACCTTC.

V usage is TRBV11-2 and J usage is TRBJ2-7, with 7 bases lining up with TRBD2. In germline, CDR1 is SGHAT, CDR2 FQNNGV. V was clipped by 4 bases and J by 3 bases; unmatched bases: 3. The CDR3 has 13 residues. CDR3 protein: CASSSRGSYEQYF. The CDR3 nucleotides read TGTGCCAGCAGCTCGCGGGGGAGCTACGAGCAGTACTTC.

This clone occurred a few times. The chain joins TRBV3-1 (or the pseudogene TRBV3-2) to TRBJ1-1; D is unresolved. The CDR3 covers 16 residues. V was shortened by 1 base and J by 10 bases, with 22 bases between the two germline ends. The germline V gene encodes CDR1 LGHDT and CDR2 YNNKEL (reference sequence). The CDR3 reads CASSQARVNSGGGAFF. Written as DNA, the CDR3 is TGTGCCAGCAGCCAAGCTCGGGTAAATAGTGGAGGAGGAGCTTTCTTT.

This chain connects TRBV28 to TRBJ1-1, with 9 bases identical to TRBD1. The CDR3 sequence is 13 residues long. V gave up 2 bases and J gave up 8 bases; unmatched junction bases: 3. CDR1 and CDR2 (germline): MDHEN, SYDVKM. The CDR3 DNA sequence: TGTGCCAGCAGTTTAGACAGGGGGAGAGAAGCTTTCTTT. It yields the protein CASSLDRGREAFF.

This clone was detected once. The same CDR3 arises from other DNA sequences in this sample as well. The CDR3 loop is CASSLVGTSDYNEQFF. The CDR3 DNA reads as TGCGCCAGCAGCTTAGTCGGGACTAGCGACTACAATGAGCAGTTCTTC. The chain joins TRBV5-1 to TRBJ2-1; the match to TRBD2 covers 10 bases. The germline V gene encodes CDR1 SGHRS and CDR2 YFSETQ. The junction had 5 bases not matched to a gene; V was cut back by 2 bases and J by 3 bases. This CDR3 comprises 16 residues.

The V gene is TRBV6-1, the J gene TRBJ1-6; tentatively, D is TRBD1 (6 bases). CDR3 size: 16 residues. The germline V gene encodes CDR1 MNHNS and CDR2 SASEGT. V was clipped by 0 bases and J by 5 bases, with 11 bases between them. CDR3 sequence reads: CASSEARGAHNSPLHF. In DNA form, the CDR3 reads TGTGCCAGCAGTGAAGCGCGGGGGGCTCATAATTCACCCCTCCACTTT.

The gene calls are TRBV21-1 and TRBJ2-4; the D call TRBD1 from the table was never checked on the DNA. TRBV21-1 is an annotated pseudogene. The CDR3 runs 16 residues. The CDR3 spells CASSNRQGTAKNIQYF. CDR3 DNA: TGTGCCAGCAGCAACCGACAGGGGACGGCCAAAAACATTCAGTACTTC.

This chain links TRBV20-1 with TRBJ2-5; D not certain. The CDR3 consists of 11 residues. V was cut by 4 bases and J by 5 bases, with 8 bases left in between. Germline assignment: CDR1 DFQATT and CDR2 SNEGSKA (reference sequence). CDR3 DNA: TGCAGTGCTAATGATGGCGAGACCCAGTACTTC. As protein: CSANDGETQYF.

This chain links TRBV10-1 with TRBJ2-5; weak D call: TRBD1 (5 bases). Germline V gene lookup returns CDR1 WNHNN and CDR2 SYGVQD (reference sequence). The CDR3 is 13 amino acids. Trimming cost V 4 bases and J 10 bases, with 16 bases left between them. For the CDR3, the DNA is TGCGCCAGCAGTGTAGCAGGGCTCAAGGACCAGTACTTC. Translating gives CASSVAGLKDQYF.

This chain links TRBV2 with TRBJ1-2; D unresolved. Germline V gene data show CDR1 as SNHLY and CDR2 as FYNNEI. The ends were cut back, 6 bases at V and 2 bases at J, with 10 bases in the middle. The CDR3 runs 13 residues. This chain's CDR3 is CASRSGQNYGYTF. The CDR3 DNA reads TGTGCCAGCAGAAGTGGGCAGAACTATGGCTACACCTTC. Complete variable domain (other parts from reference TRBV2 and TRBJ1-2): EPEVTQTPSHQVTQMGQEVILRCVPISNHLYFYWYRQILGQKVEFLVSFYNNEISEKSEIFDDQFSVERPDGSNFTLKIRSTKLEDSAMYFCASRSGQNYGYTFGSGTRLTVV.

This clone appeared a single time. This chain links TRBV7-6 with TRBJ1-5; D remains unclear. The germline V gene encodes CDR1 SGHVS and CDR2 FNYEAQ. CDR3 length equals 13 residues. With 1 base removed from V and 6 bases from J, the gap between germline ends came to 7 bases. The CDR3 DNA follows: TGTGCCAGCAGCTTAGGAGTATCTCAGCCCCAGCATTTT. Translated: CASSLGVSQPQHF.

This clone has just one count. The chain couples TRBV14 to TRBJ2-6; no reliable D call. This CDR3 spans 16 amino acids. The germline V gene encodes CDR1 SGHDN and CDR2 FVKESK. V was clipped by 4 bases and J by 0 bases, with 10 bases between them. CDR3 nucleotide sequence: TGTGCCAGCAGCCGCAGGTTCTACTCTGGGGCCAACGTCCTGACTTTC. Its translation: CASSRRFYSGANVLTF.